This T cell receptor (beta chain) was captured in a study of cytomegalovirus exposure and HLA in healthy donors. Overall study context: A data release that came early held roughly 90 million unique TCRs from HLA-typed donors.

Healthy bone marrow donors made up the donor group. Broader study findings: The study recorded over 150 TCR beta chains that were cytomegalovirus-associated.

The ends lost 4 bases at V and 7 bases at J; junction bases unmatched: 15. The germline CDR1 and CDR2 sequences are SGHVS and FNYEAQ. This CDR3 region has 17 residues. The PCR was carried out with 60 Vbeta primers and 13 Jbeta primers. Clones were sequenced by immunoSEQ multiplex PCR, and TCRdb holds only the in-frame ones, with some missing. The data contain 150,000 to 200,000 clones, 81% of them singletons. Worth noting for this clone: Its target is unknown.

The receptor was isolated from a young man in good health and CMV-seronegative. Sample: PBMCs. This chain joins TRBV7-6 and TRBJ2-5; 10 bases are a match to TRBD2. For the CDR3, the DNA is TGTGCCAGCAGCTCTAGCGGGAGCGGAGGGATGGGGGGGACCCAGTACTTC. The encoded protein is CASSSSGSGGMGGTQYF.